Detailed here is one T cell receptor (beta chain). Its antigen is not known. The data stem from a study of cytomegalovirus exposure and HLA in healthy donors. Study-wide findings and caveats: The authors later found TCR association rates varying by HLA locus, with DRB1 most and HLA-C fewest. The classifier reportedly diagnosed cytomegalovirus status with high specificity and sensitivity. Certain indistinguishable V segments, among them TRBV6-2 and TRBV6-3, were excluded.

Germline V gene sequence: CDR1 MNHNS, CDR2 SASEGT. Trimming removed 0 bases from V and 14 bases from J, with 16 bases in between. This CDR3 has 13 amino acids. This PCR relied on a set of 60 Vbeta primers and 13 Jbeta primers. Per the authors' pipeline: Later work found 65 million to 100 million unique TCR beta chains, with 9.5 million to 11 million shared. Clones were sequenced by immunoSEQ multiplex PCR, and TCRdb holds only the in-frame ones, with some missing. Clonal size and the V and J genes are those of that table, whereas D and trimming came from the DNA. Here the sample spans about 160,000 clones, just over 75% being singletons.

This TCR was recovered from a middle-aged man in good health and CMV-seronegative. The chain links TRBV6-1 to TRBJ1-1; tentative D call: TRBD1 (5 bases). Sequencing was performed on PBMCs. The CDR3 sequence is CASSEAEGTATFF. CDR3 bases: TGTGCCAGCAGTGAAGCGGAGGGGACCGCGACCTTCTTT.